These 20 T cell receptor beta chains came from one sample sequenced in a study of T-cell memory formation after mild COVID-19. TCRdb re-derived calls from the 5' RACE reads in MiXCR, one entry per CDR3 protein. The sample consists of under 70,000 distinct CDR3 sequences, 9% to 9.5% of them appearing once. The sequenced sample consisted of PBMCs or a T cell subset sorted from them (not recorded which). These receptors came from a young man who had mild COVID-19 (a few samples of this study predate the infection). Cell type and time point are not known.

The sample holds a few counts of this clonotype. The genes are TRBV19 and TRBJ2-5; no clear D gene. Germline CDR1 LNHDA, CDR2 SQIVND (reference sequence). This CDR3 region has 15 residues. V lost 5 bases to trimming and J lost 1 base, with 14 bases between them. The CDR3, as DNA: TGTGCCAGTAGTTCGGTAAAAACCGGCCAAGAGACCCAGTACTTC. Translation: CASSSVKTGQETQYF.

This clonotype was seen only a few times. The chain employs TRBV5-6 and TRBJ1-2; D possibly corresponds to TRBD1 (6 bases). The CDR3 totals 14 residues. Between the trimmed V and J ends, which lost 0 bases and 9 bases, there was a span of 15 bases. CDR1 and CDR2 (germline): SGHDT, YYEEEE. Written as DNA, the CDR3 is TGTGCCAGCAGCTTGGTACAGGGAAGCCGGAGCTACACCTTC. Translating gives CASSLVQGSRSYTF.

This chain links TRBV6-6 with TRBJ2-3; possibly TRBD2 for D (5 bases). Trimming took 6 bases from V and 0 from J, leaving 16 bases between them. The germline V gene encodes CDR1 MNHNY and CDR2 SVGAGI (reference sequence). The CDR3 totals 16 residues. In DNA, the CDR3 is TGTGCCAGCAGCCCGAGCGGCGGTCCTAGCACAGATACGCAGTATTTT. It is translated as CASSPSGGPSTDTQYF.

The J gene is TRBJ2-2, the V gene TRBV29-1; no reliable D call. The V gene lost 1 base and the J gene lost 1 base, with 7 bases spanning the gap. Germline lookup yields CDR1 SQVTM and CDR2 ANQGSEA. This CDR3 contains 14 residues. The CDR3 is CSVEGRMNTGELFF. The DNA for the CDR3 is TGCAGCGTTGAAGGCAGGATGAACACCGGGGAGCTGTTTTTT.

This clonotype turned up a few times. The gene calls are TRBV2 and TRBJ2-2; TRBD2 matches at 7 bases. The CDR3 loop spans 16 amino acids. The germline gives CDR1 SNHLY, CDR2 FYNNEI. V trimming: 2 bases; J trimming: 0 bases; junction bases outside the gene matches: 3. The chain's CDR3 is CASSELAAANTGELFF. As DNA, the CDR3 is TGTGCCAGCAGTGAACTAGCGGCAGCGAACACCGGGGAGCTGTTTTTT.

There are many counts of this clonotype. The CDR3 reads CAWSVLSADTQYF. CDR3 DNA sequence: TGTGCCTGGAGTGTACTTTCGGCGGATACGCAGTATTTT. The gene calls are TRBV30 and TRBJ2-3; no reliable D call. This CDR3 contains 13 residues. Germline V lookup: CDR1 GTSNPN, CDR2 SVGIG (reference sequence). V lost 0 bases to trimming and J lost 6 bases, with 10 bases between them.

This clonotype was seen only a few times. The rearrangement links TRBV7-2 to TRBJ1-2; weak D call: TRBD1 (5 bases). The CDR3 covers 14 residues. V lost 6 bases to trimming and J lost 2 bases, with 13 bases between them. The germline V gene encodes CDR1 SGHTA and CDR2 FQGNSA. The CDR3 DNA reads as TGTGCCAGCAGACCTCCGGGGCTAAACTATGGCTACACCTTC. Encoded protein: CASRPPGLNYGYTF. Full variable domain (outside the CDR3, taken from reference TRBV7-2 and TRBJ1-2): GAGVSQSPSNKVTEKGKDVELRCDPISGHTALYWYRQSLGQGLEFLIYFQGNSAPDKSGLPSDRFSAERTGGSVSTLTIQRTQQEDSAVYLCASRPPGLNYGYTFGSGTRLTVV.

This chain uses TRBV9 with TRBJ2-3; a weak D match, TRBD1 (6 bases). V lost 0 bases and J lost 1, with 9 bases in between. The CDR3 spans 15 residues. From germline, CDR1 is SGDLS and CDR2 YYNGEE. Here the CDR3 DNA reads TGTGCCAGCAGCGTAGCTTGGGGGCGCACAGATACGCAGTATTTT. This gives the protein CASSVAWGRTDTQYF.

This clonotype came up a few times. The rearrangement joins TRBV5-1 to TRBJ2-5; 8 bases are a match to TRBD1. The V segment lost 3 bases and the J segment 5 bases; nucleotides outside the gene matches: 3. The CDR3 totals 13 residues. The germline gives CDR1 SGHRS, CDR2 YFSETQ. In DNA, the CDR3 is TGCGCCAGCAGCTCGGGACAGGCGGAGACCCAGTACTTC. This translates into CASSSGQAETQYF.

A few counts support this clonotype. The chain employs TRBV6-6 and TRBJ1-5; D call uncertain. Germline V gene lookup returns CDR1 MNHNY and CDR2 SVGAGI (reference sequence). This CDR3 region has 14 residues. Trimming stripped 10 bases from V and 4 bases from J, with 17 bases between. The CDR3 here is CATSLNGRNQPQHF. DNA of the CDR3: TGTGCCACCTCGTTGAATGGGAGAAATCAGCCCCAGCATTTT.

This clonotype was detected ten times or more. V and J are TRBV7-2 and TRBJ2-2; weak D call: TRBD1 (5 bases). CDR1 is SGHTA and CDR2 is FQGNSA in the germline V gene. The length of the CDR3 is 15 residues. Trimming took off 5 bases at V and 1 base at J, with 11 bases between the two ends. The CDR3: CASSLYGQNTGELFF. The CDR3 coding sequence is TGTGCCAGCAGCCTGTACGGACAGAACACCGGGGAGCTGTTTTTT. Drawing the rest from reference TRBV7-2 and TRBJ2-2, the complete variable domain is GAGVSQSPSNKVTEKGKDVELRCDPISGHTALYWYRQSLGQGLEFLIYFQGNSAPDKSGLPSDRFSAERTGGSVSTLTIQRTQQEDSAVYLCASSLYGQNTGELFFGEGSRLTVL.

This clonotype was seen more than once but under ten times. This chain joins TRBV5-1 and TRBJ2-3; D is unclear. Germline values: CDR1 SGHRS, CDR2 YFSETQ. Trimming removed 0 bases from V and 6 bases from J, with 14 bases in between. This CDR3 comprises 15 residues. The CDR3 DNA reads as TGCGCCAGCAGCTTGGAACCAGCGCCCCACGATACGCAGTATTTT. This gives the protein CASSLEPAPHDTQYF.

The sample holds a few counts of this clonotype. The chain joins TRBV19 to TRBJ1-5; 9 bases are a match to TRBD1. J gave up 7 bases and V 5 bases, and 3 bases lay outside the gene matches. The CDR3 totals 13 residues. Germline V gene lookup returns CDR1 LNHDA and CDR2 SQIVND (reference sequence). DNA for the CDR3: TGTGCCAGTAGTGGGACAGGGAGACAGCCCCAGCATTTT. The encoded protein is CASSGTGRQPQHF. The full variable domain, with the rest looked up from reference TRBV19 and TRBJ1-5, is DGGITQSPKYLFRKEGQNVTLSCEQNLNHDAMYWYRQDPGQGLRLIYYSQIVNDFQKGDIAEGYSVSREKKESFPLTVTSAQKNPTAFYLCASSGTGRQPQHFGDGTRLSIL.

This clonotype came up many times. The junction departs from the called germline gene at one end, perhaps through a read error. The V call is TRBV4-3, the J call TRBJ2-7; D not certain. The CDR3 covers 16 residues. The germline V gene has CDR1 LGHNA and CDR2 YSLEER. The CDR3 coding sequence is TGCGCCAGCAGTCAAGAAGCAACCGCGTCAGACTACGAGCAGTACTTC. This codes for CASSQEATASDYEQYF.

The gene calls are TRBV21-1 and TRBJ1-2. TRBV21-1 is given as a pseudogene. The CDR3 covers 13 residues. CDR3 bases: TGTGCCAGCAGCAAAGCGGCTTCCGGAAACACTTACTTC. The encoded protein is CASSKAASGNTYF.

This clonotype was counted at least ten times. The gene calls are TRBV7-2 and TRBJ2-2, with 9 bases lining up with TRBD2. The V and J ends lost 6 bases and 5 bases, in that order; junction bases with no gene match: 7. CDR3 length: 15 residues. The germline V gene encodes CDR1 SGHTA and CDR2 FQGNSA. Here the CDR3 DNA reads TGTGCCAGCAGACGAGCGGGAGGATCAACCGGGGAGCTGTTTTTT. Its translation: CASRRAGGSTGELFF.

The chain uses TRBV5-1 and TRBJ2-3; TRBD2 matches 11 bases. The CDR3 consists of 16 residues. Looked up from germline, CDR1 is SGHRS and CDR2 is YFSETQ. With V trimmed by 4 bases and J by 2 bases, 6 bases remained unmatched. CDR3 sequence (DNA): TGCGCCAGCAGCACTGGGACTAGCGGTCACACAGATACGCAGTATTTT. It translates to CASSTGTSGHTDTQYF. Full variable domain (rest looked up from reference TRBV5-1 and TRBJ2-3): KAGVTQTPRYLIKTRGQQVTLSCSPISGHRSVSWYQQTPGQGLQFLFEYFSETQRNKGNFPGRFSGRQFSNSRSEMNVSTLELGDSALYLCASSTGTSGHTDTQYFGPGTRLTVL.

This clonotype was observed many times. This rearrangement joins TRBV6-1 to TRBJ2-3; perhaps TRBD1 as D (5 bases). The V and J ends lost 6 bases and 6 bases respectively, with 13 bases between them. Germline-derived CDR1 and CDR2 are MNHNS and SASEGT. The CDR3 is 13 amino acids. The CDR3 coding sequence is TGTGCCAGCAGGTGGGGCGCTGGGGATACGCAGTATTTT. This gives the protein CASRWGAGDTQYF.

This clonotype has only a few counts. CDR3 in DNA: TGTGCCAGCAGCTTATCGGCCGGGACAGGAGGGAACGCTTTCTTT. It specifies CASSLSAGTGGNAFF. This chain links TRBV7-3 with TRBJ1-1; 8 nucleotides match TRBD1. V lost 2 bases and J lost 11; bases outside the gene matches: 13. Germline V gene sequence: CDR1 SGHTA, CDR2 FQGTGA. CDR3 length equals 15 residues.

This clonotype was observed at least ten times. This rearrangement joins TRBV7-2 to TRBJ1-1; a weak D match, TRBD1 (6 bases). Germline-derived CDR1 and CDR2 are SGHTA and FQGNSA. The CDR3 consists of 14 residues. The V end was cut by 2 bases, the J end by 4 bases, with 11 bases between. The CDR3: CASSLQGQGTEAFF. The DNA for the CDR3 is TGTGCCAGCAGCTTACAGGGGCAGGGCACTGAAGCTTTCTTT.